Shown below are 26 T cell receptor beta chains from a single sample sequenced in a study of T-cell memory formation after mild COVID-19. TCRdb reprocessed the 5' RACE reads with MiXCR, giving one entry per CDR3 protein. The data contain approximately 300,000 distinct CDR3 sequences, approximately 19% of them seen just once; the ten biggest clones take up under 25%. Sequences were obtained from PBMCs or a T cell subset sorted from them (not recorded which). The receptors here all came from a man aged 18 to 30 who had mild COVID-19 (a few samples of this study predate the infection). Cell type and time point are not known.

The chain joins TRBV7-8 to TRBJ2-5; D is unclear. This CDR3 comprises 14 residues. Germline CDR1 SGHVS, CDR2 FQNEAQ. Trimming stripped 5 bases from V and 4 bases from J, with 14 bases between. CDR3 sequence: CASSPNWGGETQYF. The CDR3 nucleotides are TGTGCCAGCAGCCCCAATTGGGGTGGAGAGACCCAGTACTTC.

The J gene is TRBJ2-7, the V gene TRBV6-2 or TRBV6-3; 9 bases agree with TRBD1. The CDR3 contains 15 residues. V shed 6 bases, J shed 2 bases, and the junction held 8 bases outside the gene matches. In germline, CDR1 is MNHEY, CDR2 SVGEGT. CDR3 residues: CASSRGQGITYEQYF. The CDR3 DNA sequence: TGTGCCAGCAGCCGAGGACAGGGGATTACCTACGAGCAGTACTTC.

CDR3 in amino acids: CASRLAGSVEQYF. Written as DNA, the CDR3 is TGCGCCAGTCGACTAGCGGGGAGCGTAGAGCAGTACTTC. V usage is TRBV5-1 and J usage is TRBJ2-7, with 11 nucleotides matching TRBD2. This CDR3 region has 13 residues. J was trimmed by 7 bases and V by 8 bases; bases with no gene match: 8. Per germline, CDR1 SGHRS and CDR2 YFSETQ.

With respect to this clonotype: One end of the junction varies from germline; a read error may be responsible. CDR3 residues: CASSLVRQGDEKLSF. The DNA of the CDR3 is TGTGCCAGCAGCTTAGTGCGGCAGGGGGATGAAAAACTGTCTTTT. This sequence joins TRBV7-2 and TRBJ1-4, with 7 bases identical to TRBD1. This CDR3 spans 15 amino acids. Germline V gene sequence: CDR1 SGHTA, CDR2 FQGNSA.

This clonotype was counted between two and nine times. The chain employs TRBV20-1 and TRBJ2-6, with no clear D. Germline V gives CDR1 DFQATT, CDR2 SNEGSKA (reference sequence). The CDR3 has 16 residues. The germline V and J ends were trimmed by 2 bases and 0 bases, with 11 bases remaining between them. This CDR3 reads CSARRSGLSGANVLTF. The CDR3 DNA is TGCAGTGCTAGAAGGTCTGGTCTCTCTGGGGCCAACGTCCTGACTTTC.

This clonotype was detected only a few times. V is TRBV5-1 and J is TRBJ1-1, with 7 bases identical to TRBD1. Germline values: CDR1 SGHRS, CDR2 YFSETQ. V trimming: 1 base; J trimming: 4 bases; junction bases outside the gene matches: 1. This CDR3 has 13 amino acids. CDR3 sequence: CASSLRGRTEAFF. CDR3 DNA sequence: TGCGCCAGCAGCTTGAGGGGGCGCACTGAAGCTTTCTTT.

This clonotype has a handful of counts. The chain combines TRBV7-8 with TRBJ2-7; 7 nucleotides match TRBD1. This CDR3 region has 14 residues. Germline V lookup: CDR1 SGHVS, CDR2 FQNEAQ. V shed 2 bases, J shed 3 bases, and the junction held 4 bases outside the gene matches. In DNA, the CDR3 is TGTGCCAGCAGCTTAAGTGGGACAGACTACGAGCAGTACTTC. This translates into CASSLSGTDYEQYF.

This clonotype was seen a few times. This chain uses TRBV24-1 with TRBJ2-3, with 8 bases that match TRBD2. This CDR3 spans 16 amino acids. J lost 4 bases, V lost 4 bases, and 9 bases had no gene match. Per the germline V gene, CDR1 is KGHDR and CDR2 is SFDVKD. The CDR3 loop is CATSESRAGGADTQYF. Written as DNA, the CDR3 is TGTGCCACCAGTGAGTCCCGGGCGGGGGGAGCAGATACGCAGTATTTT.

This clonotype has more than one count but fewer than ten. V gene TRBV4-3 combines with J gene TRBJ1-3; D uncertain. Germline CDR1 reads LGHNA; CDR2 reads YSLEER. This CDR3 has 15 residues. The V gene lost 0 bases and the J gene lost 0 bases, with 6 bases spanning the gap. CDR3 region: CASSQDPGSGNTIYF. CDR3 nucleotides: TGCGCCAGCAGCCAAGATCCAGGCTCTGGAAACACCATATATTTT.

The CDR3 sequence is CASSWTGYYNEQFF. The CDR3 DNA reads TGCGCCAGCAGCTGGACAGGCTACTACAATGAGCAGTTCTTC. This chain connects TRBV5-1 to TRBJ2-1; 7 bases are shared with TRBD1. The germline CDR1 and CDR2 sequences are SGHRS and YFSETQ. The CDR3 runs to 14 residues. Trimming at V came to 3 bases and at J to 3 bases, leaving 3 bases not matched to a gene.

The chain is built from TRBV10-2 and TRBJ2-4; maybe TRBD2 (6 bases). Trimming took 6 bases from V and 0 from J, leaving 33 bases between them. The length of the CDR3 is 22 residues. In germline, CDR1 is WSHSY, CDR2 SAAADI. CDR3 coding DNA: TGCGCCAGCAGATCGGGGGAACTCCTTCCCACCCCCTTATCGCTAGCCAAAAACATTCAGTACTTC. Translated: CASRSGELLPTPLSLAKNIQYF.

The rearrangement uses TRBV11-2 and TRBJ1-1; perhaps TRBD1 as D (5 bases). There are 15 residues in the CDR3. The germline V and J ends were trimmed by 0 bases and 3 bases, with 11 bases remaining between them. The germline V gene encodes CDR1 SGHAT and CDR2 FQNNGV. Here the CDR3 DNA reads TGTGCCAGCAGCTTAGATCCGGGGGTGGACACTGAAGCTTTCTTT. Protein: CASSLDPGVDTEAFF.

This clonotype was found a few times. CDR3: CASSLYRDISTDTQYF. CDR3 coding DNA: TGTGCCAGCAGTTTATATAGGGATATCAGCACAGATACGCAGTATTTT. The genes are TRBV12-3 or TRBV12-4 and TRBJ2-3; D uncertain. The ends were cut back, 2 bases at V and 0 bases at J, with 12 bases in the middle. CDR3 length: 16 amino acids.

This clonotype was recorded once. The rearrangement links TRBV7-9 to TRBJ2-2; D gene ambiguous. This CDR3 is 14 amino acids long. V lost 5 bases and J lost 7, with 14 bases in between. Germline-derived CDR1 and CDR2 are SEHNR and FQNEAQ (reference sequence). The CDR3 bases are TGTGCCAGCAGCCGCTCGCAAAACGGCGGGGAGCTGTTTTTT. Translated, it gives CASSRSQNGGELFF.

This sequence joins TRBV7-2 and TRBJ2-3; 13 bases fit TRBD2. Germline CDR1 is SGHTA and CDR2 is FQGNSA. The CDR3 length is 18 residues. Losses at the gene ends were 3 bases for V and 2 bases for J; bases not matched to a gene: 8. The CDR3, as DNA: TGTGCCAGCAGCTTCCGGACTAGCGGGGGTGGCTACACAGATACGCAGTATTTT. It codes for CASSFRTSGGGYTDTQYF.

V is TRBV6-5 and J is TRBJ1-5, with 7 bases lining up with TRBD1. The CDR3 loop spans 13 amino acids. CDR1 and CDR2 (germline): MNHEY, SVGAGI. The J segment lost 7 bases and the V segment lost 5 bases, leaving 5 bases of the junction unmatched. This chain's CDR3 is CASSEPTGQPQHF. CDR3 in DNA: TGTGCCAGCAGTGAACCGACAGGGCAGCCCCAGCATTTT.

CDR3 sequence (DNA): TGCAGTGCTGACTCCGGGACCACATACAATGAGCAGTTCTTC. It translates to CSADSGTTYNEQFF. The rearrangement uses TRBV20-1 and TRBJ2-1; D may match TRBD1 or TRBD2 (5 bases each). V was clipped by 5 bases and J by 4 bases, with 15 bases between them. This CDR3 spans 14 amino acids. The germline CDR1 and CDR2 sequences are DFQATT and SNEGSKA (reference sequence).

J is TRBJ1-5 and V is TRBV5-5; perhaps TRBD1 as D (5 bases). The germline V and J ends were trimmed by 0 bases and 5 bases, with 12 bases remaining between them. The CDR3 runs 15 residues. Germline CDR1 reads SGHKS; CDR2 reads YYEKEE (reference sequence). Here the CDR3 reads CASSLGWGGDQPQHF. The CDR3 DNA follows: TGTGCCAGCAGCTTGGGGTGGGGAGGGGATCAGCCCCAGCATTTT.

This clonotype has just a few counts. The V gene is TRBV7-8, the J gene TRBJ2-1; 11 bases map to TRBD2. Germline CDR1 SGHVS, CDR2 FQNEAQ. The CDR3 consists of 15 residues. V shed 3 bases and J 5 bases; nucleotides not matched to a gene: 3. The CDR3 is CASSLGLAVNNEQFF. The CDR3 DNA is TGTGCCAGCAGCTTGGGACTAGCGGTCAACAATGAGCAGTTCTTC. Full variable domain (missing parts from reference TRBV7-8 and TRBJ2-1): GAGVSQSPRYKVAKRGQDVALRCDPISGHVSLFWYQQALGQGPEFLTYFQNEAQLDKSGLPSDRFFAERPEGSVSTLKIQRTQQEDSAVYLCASSLGLAVNNEQFFGPGTRLTVL.

This rearrangement joins TRBV6-1 to TRBJ1-5, with D unclear. There are 15 residues in the CDR3. CDR1 is MNHNS, CDR2 SASEGT, per germline. Trimming took 6 bases from V and 1 from J, leaving 13 bases between them. The CDR3 region is CASRNSGTSNQPQHF. The CDR3 DNA reads as TGTGCCAGCAGGAACTCAGGCACCAGCAATCAGCCCCAGCATTTT.

V and J are TRBV15 and TRBJ2-6, with 8 bases fitting TRBD2. This CDR3 has 16 amino acids. Unmatched junction bases numbered 3, after V lost 1 base and J lost 4 bases. Germline V gene data show CDR1 as LNHNV and CDR2 as YYDKDF (reference sequence). DNA for the CDR3: TGTGCCACCAGCAGAGCCGGGAGGGCCGGGGCCAACGTCCTGACTTTC. Protein: CATSRAGRAGANVLTF.

The table lists this clonotype with a few counts. The chain recombines TRBV7-2 with TRBJ2-7; D unclear. The V gene lost 3 bases and the J gene lost 3 bases, with 15 bases spanning the gap. Germline V lookup: CDR1 SGHTA, CDR2 FQGNSA. The CDR3 totals 15 residues. The CDR3 nucleotides are TGTGCCAGCAGCTTTGCGGCTTCAAGAGGCTACGAGCAGTACTTC. It translates to CASSFAASRGYEQYF.

The chain links TRBV20-1 to TRBJ1-5, with 7 bases identical to TRBD1. Germline V lookup: CDR1 DFQATT, CDR2 SNEGSKA (reference sequence). This CDR3 has 15 residues. J gave up 4 bases and V 3 bases, and 9 bases lay outside the gene matches. In DNA, the CDR3 is TGCAGTGCTAGGTATCTCGACAGGGAGAATCAGCCCCAGCATTTT. It specifies CSARYLDRENQPQHF.

V and J are TRBV5-1 and TRBJ1-1; D unresolved. The CDR3 has 13 amino acids. The ends were cut back, 0 bases at V and 11 bases at J, with 14 bases in the middle. The germline V gene encodes CDR1 SGHRS and CDR2 YFSETQ. CDR3 in DNA: TGCGCCAGCAGCTTGGGGGAAAGGGTATTGGCTTTCTTT. This codes for CASSLGERVLAFF.

This clonotype was found a few times. The chain carries TRBV12-3 or TRBV12-4 and TRBJ1-2, with D possibly matching TRBD1 (6 bases). The CDR3 is made up of 13 amino acids. Trimming took 6 bases from V and 4 from J, leaving 12 bases between them. CDR3 region: CASRQGKGYGYTF. CDR3 bases: TGTGCCAGCAGACAGGGAAAAGGCTATGGCTACACCTTC.

As DNA, the CDR3 is TGTGCCAGCAGCCAGACAAGGAACACCGGGGAGCTGTTTTTT. The encoded protein is CASSQTRNTGELFF. The chain is built from TRBV7-3 and TRBJ2-2, with unresolved D. CDR1 and CDR2 from the germline V gene are SGHTA and FQGTGA. V lost 5 bases and J lost 1, with 8 bases in between. The CDR3 loop spans 14 amino acids.